The 5 T cell receptor beta chains below all came from one sample that was sequenced in a study of blood T cell repertoires in COVID-19. Method: immunoSEQ multiplex PCR; TCRdb's copy keeps in-frame clones and lacks some. The sample shows more than 200,000 clones, 65% to 85% of them seen only once. The sample consisted of peripheral blood. The receptors were gathered from a woman older than 75 with acute or convalescent COVID-19.

This clone was observed a handful of times. This chain joins TRBV29-1 and TRBJ1-1; TRBD1 matches 8 bases. CDR3 length: 14 amino acids. Germline assignment: CDR1 SQVTM and CDR2 ANQGSEA. Germline trimming cut 5 bases from V and 2 bases from J; bases unmatched to any gene: 7. Here the CDR3 reads CSVNQGAFNTEAFF. DNA for the CDR3: TGCAGCGTTAACCAGGGGGCGTTCAACACTGAAGCTTTCTTT.

The J gene is TRBJ1-1, the V gene TRBV14; TRBD1 is a possible D gene (6 bases). The CDR3 is made up of 14 amino acids. Germline CDR1 and CDR2: SGHDN and FVKESK. The V and J ends lost 1 base and 9 bases respectively, with 15 bases between them. The CDR3: CASSQALGQGKAFF. Here the CDR3 DNA reads TGTGCCAGCAGCCAAGCTCTCGGGCAGGGGAAAGCTTTCTTT.

In this sample, this clone turned up once. The J gene is TRBJ2-1, the V gene TRBV19; a possible D gene is TRBD1 (5 bases). V was trimmed by 2 bases and J by 8 bases, leaving 16 bases between them. Per germline, CDR1 LNHDA and CDR2 SQIVND (reference sequence). The CDR3 runs to 15 residues. In DNA, the CDR3 is TGTGCCAGTAGTATACCGTCAGGGTTTTCCGATGAGCAGTTCTTC. This translates into CASSIPSGFSDEQFF.

The chain links TRBV11-2 to TRBJ1-2, with unresolved D. This CDR3 has 13 amino acids. Trimming removed 5 bases at V and 1 base at J, with 8 bases between. The germline V gene has CDR1 SGHAT and CDR2 FQNNGV. CDR3 bases: TGTGCCAGCAGCGCGGGTTTTAACTATGGCTACACCTTC. Encoded protein: CASSAGFNYGYTF.

The chain joins TRBV2 to TRBJ2-5, with TRBD2 matching over 9 bases. Germline V gene data show CDR1 as SNHLY and CDR2 as FYNNEI. Trimming at V came to 7 bases and at J to 1 base, leaving 1 base not matched to a gene. The CDR3 has 13 amino acids. In nucleotides, the CDR3 is TGTGCCAGCAAGCGGGGGGCCCAAGAGACCCAGTACTTC. Translated, it gives CASKRGAQETQYF.